This TCR beta chain originates from a study of shared clonotypes between healthy human individuals. Study background: Ranging from 18 to 49 in age, donors were two women and three men.

V was trimmed by 4 bases and J by 4 bases, leaving 14 bases between them. The germline V gene has CDR1 SGHDN and CDR2 FVKESK. The CDR3 has 15 amino acids. Notes on the study in general: A few donors showed sharing of about 4.6% of naive CD4 clonotypes. Only a few donors were included, so the genetic and exposure-history diversity represented was limited.

Using immunoSEQ multiplex PCR, the repertoire was profiled, and TCRdb retains in-frame clones only, with some absent. In the table there are approximately 720,000 clones, around 72% of which are singletons. Of note for this clone: The antigen is not known.

Sequenced material: memory CD4+ T cells sorted from blood. Subset noted: CD45RA-negative fraction. This sequence joins TRBV14 and TRBJ1-5; no firm D call. The TCR originated in a woman in her 30s in good health. Written as DNA, the CDR3 is TGTGCCAGCAGCCTCGAACATAAAGAGAATCAGCCCCAGCATTTT. Translated: CASSLEHKENQPQHF.